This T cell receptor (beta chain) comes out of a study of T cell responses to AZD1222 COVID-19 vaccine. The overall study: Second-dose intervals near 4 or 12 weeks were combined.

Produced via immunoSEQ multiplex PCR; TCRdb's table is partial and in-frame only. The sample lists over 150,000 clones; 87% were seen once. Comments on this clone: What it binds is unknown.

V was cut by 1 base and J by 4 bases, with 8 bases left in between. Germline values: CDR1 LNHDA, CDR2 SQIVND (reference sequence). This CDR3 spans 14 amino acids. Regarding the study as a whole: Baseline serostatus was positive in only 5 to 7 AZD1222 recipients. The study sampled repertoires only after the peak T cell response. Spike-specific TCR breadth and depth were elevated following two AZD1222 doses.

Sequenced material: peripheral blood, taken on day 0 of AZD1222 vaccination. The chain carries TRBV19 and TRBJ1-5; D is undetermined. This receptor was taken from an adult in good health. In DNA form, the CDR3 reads TGTGCCAGTAGTATAGTGGAGCGAAATCAGCCCCAGCATTTT. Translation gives CASSIVERNQPQHF.